Presented here are 11 T cell receptor beta chains from one specimen sequenced in a study of blood T cell repertoires in COVID-19. Data came from immunoSEQ multiplex PCR; TCRdb stores just in-frame clones and leaves some out. Here the sample spans 95,000 to 100,000 clones, approximately 92% being singletons. The sequenced material came from peripheral blood. The receptors here all came from a man between 50 and 59 years old with active COVID-19.

The CDR3 region has the DNA TGTGCCAGCAGCCCCCGGACAGGAAAACAAGAGACCCAGTACTTC. Translating it yields CASSPRTGKQETQYF. The V call is TRBV7-2, the J call TRBJ2-5; 7 bases fit TRBD1. Germline CDR1 is SGHTA and CDR2 is FQGNSA. The CDR3 runs 15 residues. The V gene end was trimmed by 5 bases and the J gene end by 2 bases; junction bases not matched to a gene: 8.

The chain is built from TRBV15 and TRBJ2-5; a weak D match, TRBD1 (5 bases). Trimming took 3 bases from V and 2 from J, leaving 13 bases between them. Germline V lookup: CDR1 LNHNV, CDR2 YYDKDF (reference sequence). The CDR3 length is 15 residues. This CDR3 reads CATSRDQGKQETQYF. CDR3 nucleotides: TGTGCCACCAGCAGGGACCAGGGAAAGCAAGAGACCCAGTACTTC.

The genes are TRBV5-1 and TRBJ2-6; 13 positions agree with TRBD2. V lost 5 bases, J lost 2 bases, and 1 base stayed unmatched. This CDR3 contains 16 residues. In germline, CDR1 is SGHRS, CDR2 YFSETQ. Here the CDR3 DNA reads TGCGCCAGCAGAGGGACTAGCGGGACTGGGGCCAACGTCCTGACTTTC. Amino acid sequence: CASRGTSGTGANVLTF.

The rearrangement links TRBV19 to TRBJ1-5, with 9 bases fitting TRBD1. Germline V gene data show CDR1 as LNHDA and CDR2 as SQIVND (reference sequence). The CDR3 is 16 residues long. The junction had 4 bases not matched to a gene; V was cut back by 1 base and J by 3 bases. The CDR3 DNA is TGTGCCAGTAGTATAGCCGGGACAGGGAACAATCAGCCCCAGCATTTT. It is translated as CASSIAGTGNNQPQHF.

The chain combines TRBV7-9 with TRBJ2-1, with 7 bases identical to TRBD1. From germline, CDR1 is SEHNR and CDR2 FQNEAQ (reference sequence). The CDR3 contains 14 residues. V shed 4 bases and J 6 bases; nucleotides not matched to a gene: 6. The CDR3 spells CASSSTTGINEQFF. CDR3 nucleotide sequence: TGTGCCAGCAGCTCAACGACAGGGATCAATGAGCAGTTCTTC. Combining the CDR3 with reference TRBV7-9 and TRBJ2-1 gives the whole variable domain DTGVSQNPRHKITKRGQNVTFRCDPISEHNRLYWYRQTLGQGPEFLTYFQNEAQLEKSRLLSDRFSAERPKGSFSTLEIQRTEQGDSAMYLCASSSTTGINEQFFGPGTRLTVL.

The chain uses TRBV25-1 and TRBJ2-3; 10 bases align to TRBD1. The ends lost 4 bases at V and 4 bases at J; junction bases unmatched: 5. The CDR3 spans 15 residues. Germline loops: CDR1 MGHDK, CDR2 SYGVNS. The CDR3 nucleotides are TGTGCCAGCAGTGGATGGACAGGGGGGGCAGATACGCAGTATTTT. It is translated as CASSGWTGGADTQYF.

V usage is TRBV3-1 (or the pseudogene TRBV3-2) and J usage is TRBJ1-2, with D possibly TRBD1 on 6 matching bases. Trimming stripped 4 bases from V and 2 bases from J, with 8 bases between. Germline V gene lookup returns CDR1 LGHDT and CDR2 YNNKEL (reference sequence). The CDR3 extends over 13 amino acids. This chain's CDR3 is CASSRQVNYGYTF. CDR3 DNA sequence: TGTGCCAGCAGCCGACAGGTAAACTATGGCTACACCTTC.

Remarks on this clone: Other DNA sequences in the sample encode the same CDR3. The rearrangement uses TRBV3-1 (or the pseudogene TRBV3-2) and TRBJ1-2, with TRBD1 identical over 8 bases. Germline CDR1 and CDR2: LGHDT and YNNKEL (reference sequence). V shed 5 bases, J shed 7 bases, and the junction held 6 bases outside the gene matches. The CDR3 extends over 13 amino acids. CDR3 coding DNA: TGTGCCAGCAGCGGACAGGGCCTCGGTGGCTACACCTTC. Protein product: CASSGQGLGGYTF.

The chain has TRBV27 and TRBJ2-5, with D possibly TRBD1 on 7 matching bases. Trimming took off 5 bases at V and 2 bases at J, with 15 bases between the two ends. The CDR3 runs 15 residues. Germline assignment: CDR1 MNHEY and CDR2 SMNVEV (reference sequence). The DNA for the CDR3 is TGTGCCAGCAGTACTCGACAGGGAGGTCAAGAGACCCAGTACTTC. Its protein is CASSTRQGGQETQYF.

The chain joins TRBV15 to TRBJ1-1; a weak D match, TRBD1 (5 bases). The V end lost 0 bases, the J end lost 5 bases, and 16 bases lay between the germline ends. CDR1 and CDR2 from the germline V gene are LNHNV and YYDKDF (reference sequence). This CDR3 contains 16 residues. This chain's CDR3 is CATSREYGGMGTEAFF. The CDR3 coding sequence is TGTGCCACCAGCAGAGAATATGGGGGGATGGGGACTGAAGCTTTCTTT.

This chain joins TRBV11-2 and TRBJ1-3; 7 nucleotides match TRBD1. Germline CDR1 SGHAT, CDR2 FQNNGV. V dropped 5 bases and J dropped 0; count of bases not matched to a gene: 13. CDR3 length equals 18 residues. The CDR3 sequence: CASSPRLDRFFSGNTIYF. CDR3 nucleotides: TGTGCCAGCAGCCCGCGCCTGGACAGGTTTTTCTCTGGAAACACCATATATTTT.